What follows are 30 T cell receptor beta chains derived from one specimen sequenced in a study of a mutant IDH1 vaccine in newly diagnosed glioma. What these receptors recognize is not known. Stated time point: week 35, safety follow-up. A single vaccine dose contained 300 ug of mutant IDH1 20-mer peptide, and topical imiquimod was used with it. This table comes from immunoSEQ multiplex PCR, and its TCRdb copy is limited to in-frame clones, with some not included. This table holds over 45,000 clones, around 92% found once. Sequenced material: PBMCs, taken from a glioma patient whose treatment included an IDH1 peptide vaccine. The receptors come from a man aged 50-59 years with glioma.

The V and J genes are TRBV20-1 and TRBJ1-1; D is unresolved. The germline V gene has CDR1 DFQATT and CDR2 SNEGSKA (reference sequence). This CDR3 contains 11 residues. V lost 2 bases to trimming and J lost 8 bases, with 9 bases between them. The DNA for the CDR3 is TGCAGTGCTAGAACGGTCAGGGAAGCTTTCTTT. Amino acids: CSARTVREAFF.

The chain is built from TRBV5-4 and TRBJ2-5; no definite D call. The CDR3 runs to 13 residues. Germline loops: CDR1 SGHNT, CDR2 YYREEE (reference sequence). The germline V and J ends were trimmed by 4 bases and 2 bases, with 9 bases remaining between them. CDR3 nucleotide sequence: TGTGCCAGCAGCCCCGTGGGTCAAGAGACCCAGTACTTC. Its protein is CASSPVGQETQYF.

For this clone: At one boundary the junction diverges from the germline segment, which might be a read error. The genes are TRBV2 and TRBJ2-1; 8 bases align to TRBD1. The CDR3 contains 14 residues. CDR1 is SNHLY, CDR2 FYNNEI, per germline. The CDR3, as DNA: TGTGCCAGCAGTGAAGCGGGAATGAGGACAGGGCTGGTCTTC. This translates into CASSEAGMRTGLVF.

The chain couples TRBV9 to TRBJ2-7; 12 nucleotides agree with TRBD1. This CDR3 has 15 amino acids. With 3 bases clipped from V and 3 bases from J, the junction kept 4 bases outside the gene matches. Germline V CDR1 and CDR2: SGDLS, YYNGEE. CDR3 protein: CASSGGTGGLYEQYF. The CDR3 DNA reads TGTGCCAGCAGCGGGGGGACAGGGGGCCTCTACGAGCAGTACTTC.

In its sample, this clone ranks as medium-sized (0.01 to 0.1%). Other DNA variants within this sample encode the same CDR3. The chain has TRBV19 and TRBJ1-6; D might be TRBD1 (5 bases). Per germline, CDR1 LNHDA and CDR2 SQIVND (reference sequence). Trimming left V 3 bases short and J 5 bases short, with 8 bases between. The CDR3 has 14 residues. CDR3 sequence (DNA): TGTGCCAGTAGTATTGGGGGGAATAATTCACCCCTCCACTTT. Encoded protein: CASSIGGNNSPLHF.

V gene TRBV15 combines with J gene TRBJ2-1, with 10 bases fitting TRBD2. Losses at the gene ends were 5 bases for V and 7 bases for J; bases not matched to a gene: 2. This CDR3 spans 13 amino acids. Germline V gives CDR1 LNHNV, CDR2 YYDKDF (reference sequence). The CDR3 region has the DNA TGTGCCACCAGCCTACTAGCGGGGAATGAGCAGTTCTTC. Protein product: CATSLLAGNEQFF.

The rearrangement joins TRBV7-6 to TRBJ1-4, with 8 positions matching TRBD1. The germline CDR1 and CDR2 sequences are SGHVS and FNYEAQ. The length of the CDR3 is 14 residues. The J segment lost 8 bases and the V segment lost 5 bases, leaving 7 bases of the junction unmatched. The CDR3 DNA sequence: TGTGCCAGCAGCCAAGGACAGGGTGGAGAAAAACTGTTTTTT. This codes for CASSQGQGGEKLFF.

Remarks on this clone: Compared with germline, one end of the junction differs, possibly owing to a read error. This CDR3 reads CASSPHTGDEQFF. The CDR3 nucleotides are TGTGCTAGCAGCCCACACACAGGGGACGAGCAGTTCTTC. This sequence joins TRBV7-7 and TRBJ2-1, with 7 positions matching TRBD1. The CDR3 runs 13 residues. Germline loops: CDR1 SSHAT, CDR2 FNYEAQ (reference sequence). The entire variable domain, with the rest obtained from reference TRBV7-7 and TRBJ2-1, is as follows: GAGVSQSPRYKVTKRGQDVTLRCDPISSHATLYWYQQALGQGPEFLTYFNYEAQPDKSGLPSDRFSAERPEGSISTLTIQRTEQRDSAMYRCASSPHTGDEQFFGPGTRLTVL.

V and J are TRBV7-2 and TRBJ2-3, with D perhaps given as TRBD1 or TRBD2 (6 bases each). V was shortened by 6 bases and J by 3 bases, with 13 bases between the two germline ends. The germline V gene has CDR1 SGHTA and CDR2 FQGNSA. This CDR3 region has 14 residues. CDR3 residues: CASSKRGATDTQYF. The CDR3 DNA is TGTGCCAGCAGTAAGAGGGGGGCTACAGATACGCAGTATTTT.

The CDR3 DNA is TGTGCCAGCAGCTTGAGGCGGACAGGGGACGAAGCTTTCTTT. It translates to CASSLRRTGDEAFF. V usage is TRBV27 and J usage is TRBJ1-1; TRBD1 matches at 9 bases. V dropped 6 bases and J dropped 8; count of bases not matched to a gene: 10. Germline V lookup: CDR1 MNHEY, CDR2 SMNVEV (reference sequence). The CDR3 has 14 amino acids.

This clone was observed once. The CDR3 coding sequence is TGTGCCAGCAAGCTGGGGGGGCTAGACGAGCAGTACTTC. It translates to CASKLGGLDEQYF. The V and J genes are TRBV2 and TRBJ2-7, with TRBD2 as a possible D gene (7 bases). Germline V lookup: CDR1 SNHLY, CDR2 FYNNEI. CDR3 size: 13 residues. V lost 7 bases to trimming and J lost 5 bases, with 15 bases between them.

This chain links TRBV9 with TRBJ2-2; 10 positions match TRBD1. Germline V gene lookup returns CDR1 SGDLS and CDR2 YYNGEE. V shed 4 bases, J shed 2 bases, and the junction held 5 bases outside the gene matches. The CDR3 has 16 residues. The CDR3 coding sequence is TGTGCCAGCAGCTTCGGGACAGGGGTCAACACCGGGGAGCTGTTTTTT. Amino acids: CASSFGTGVNTGELFF.

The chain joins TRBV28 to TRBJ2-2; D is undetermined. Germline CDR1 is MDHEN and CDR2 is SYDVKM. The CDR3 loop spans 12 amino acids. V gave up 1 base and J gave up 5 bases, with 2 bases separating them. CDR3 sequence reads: CASSLLTGELFF. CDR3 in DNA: TGTGCCAGCAGTTTATTAACCGGGGAGCTGTTTTTT.

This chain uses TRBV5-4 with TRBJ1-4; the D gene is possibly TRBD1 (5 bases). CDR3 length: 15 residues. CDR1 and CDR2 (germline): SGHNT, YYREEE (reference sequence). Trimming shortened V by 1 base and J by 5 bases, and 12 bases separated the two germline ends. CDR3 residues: CASSLHGGGNEKLFF. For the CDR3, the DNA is TGTGCCAGCAGCTTGCATGGCGGGGGGAATGAAAAACTGTTTTTT.

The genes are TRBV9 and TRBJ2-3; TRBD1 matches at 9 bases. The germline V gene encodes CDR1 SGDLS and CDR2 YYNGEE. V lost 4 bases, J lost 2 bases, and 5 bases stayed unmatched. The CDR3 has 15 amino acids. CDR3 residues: CASSPGTGHTDTQYF. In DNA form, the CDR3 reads TGTGCCAGCAGCCCCGGGACAGGGCACACAGATACGCAGTATTTT. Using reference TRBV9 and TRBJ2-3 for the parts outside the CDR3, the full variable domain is DSGVTQTPKHLITATGQRVTLRCSPRSGDLSVYWYQQSLDQGLQFLIQYYNGEERAKGNILERFSAQQFPDLHSELNLSSLELGDSALYFCASSPGTGHTDTQYFGPGTRLTVL.

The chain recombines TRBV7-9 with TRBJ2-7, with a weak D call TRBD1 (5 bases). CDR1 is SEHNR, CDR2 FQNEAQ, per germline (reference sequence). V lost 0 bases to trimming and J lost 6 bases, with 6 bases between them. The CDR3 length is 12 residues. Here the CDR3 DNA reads TGTGCCAGCAGCTTAGCAGGGGTCGAGCAGTACTTC. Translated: CASSLAGVEQYF.

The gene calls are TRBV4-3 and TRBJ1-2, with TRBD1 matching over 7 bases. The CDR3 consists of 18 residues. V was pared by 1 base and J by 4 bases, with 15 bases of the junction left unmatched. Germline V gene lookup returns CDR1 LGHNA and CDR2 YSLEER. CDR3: CASSQGRETGYIRYGYTF. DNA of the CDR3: TGCGCCAGCAGCCAAGGCCGGGAGACAGGGTACATACGCTATGGCTACACCTTC.

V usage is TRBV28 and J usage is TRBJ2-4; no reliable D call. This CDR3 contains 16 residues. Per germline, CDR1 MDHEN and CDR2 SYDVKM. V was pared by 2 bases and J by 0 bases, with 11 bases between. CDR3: CASSLRASLAKNIQYF. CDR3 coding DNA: TGTGCCAGCAGTTTACGGGCATCCCTAGCCAAAAACATTCAGTACTTC.

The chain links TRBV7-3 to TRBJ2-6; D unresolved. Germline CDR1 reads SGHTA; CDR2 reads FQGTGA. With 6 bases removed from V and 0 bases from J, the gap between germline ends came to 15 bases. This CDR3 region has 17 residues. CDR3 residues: CASSPRRHSSGANVLTF. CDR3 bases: TGTGCCAGCAGTCCAAGACGGCATTCCTCTGGGGCCAACGTCCTGACTTTC.

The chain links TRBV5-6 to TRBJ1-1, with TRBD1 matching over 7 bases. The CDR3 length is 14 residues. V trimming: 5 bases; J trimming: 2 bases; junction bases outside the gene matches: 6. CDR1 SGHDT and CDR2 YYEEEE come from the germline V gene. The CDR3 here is CASSHRGGNTEAFF. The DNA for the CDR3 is TGTGCCAGCAGTCACAGGGGAGGAAACACTGAAGCTTTCTTT.

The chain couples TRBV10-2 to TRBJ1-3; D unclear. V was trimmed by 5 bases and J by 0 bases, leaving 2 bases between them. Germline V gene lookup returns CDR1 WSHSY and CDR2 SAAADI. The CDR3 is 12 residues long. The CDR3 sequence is CASSPSGNTIYF. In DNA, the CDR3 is TGCGCCAGCAGTCCCTCTGGAAACACCATATATTTT.

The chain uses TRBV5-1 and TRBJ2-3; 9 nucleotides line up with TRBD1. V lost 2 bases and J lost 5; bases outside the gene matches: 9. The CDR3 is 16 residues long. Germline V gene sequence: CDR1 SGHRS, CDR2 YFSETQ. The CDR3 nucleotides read TGCGCCAGCAGCTTTATGGGACAGGGCTACCTAGATACGCAGTATTTT. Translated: CASSFMGQGYLDTQYF.

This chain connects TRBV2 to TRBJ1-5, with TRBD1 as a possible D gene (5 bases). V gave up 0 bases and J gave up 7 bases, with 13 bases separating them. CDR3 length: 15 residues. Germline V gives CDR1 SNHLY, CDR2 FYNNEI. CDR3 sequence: CASSEAPRVGQPQHF. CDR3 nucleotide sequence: TGTGCCAGCAGTGAAGCGCCCAGGGTTGGGCAGCCCCAGCATTTT. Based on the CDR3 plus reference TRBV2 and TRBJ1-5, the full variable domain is EPEVTQTPSHQVTQMGQEVILRCVPISNHLYFYWYRQILGQKVEFLVSFYNNEISEKSEIFDDQFSVERPDGSNFTLKIRSTKLEDSAMYFCASSEAPRVGQPQHFGDGTRLSIL.

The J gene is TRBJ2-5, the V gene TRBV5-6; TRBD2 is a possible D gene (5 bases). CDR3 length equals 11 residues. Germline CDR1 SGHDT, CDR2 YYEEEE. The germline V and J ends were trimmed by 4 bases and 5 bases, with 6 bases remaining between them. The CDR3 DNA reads TGTGCCAGCAGCAAGCGGGAGACCCAGTACTTC. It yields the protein CASSKRETQYF. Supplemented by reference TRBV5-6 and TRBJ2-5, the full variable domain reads DAGVTQSPTHLIKTRGQQVTLRCSPKSGHDTVSWYQQALGQGPQFIFQYYEEEERQRGNFPDRFSGHQFPNYSSELNVNALLLGDSALYLCASSKRETQYFGPGTRLLVL.

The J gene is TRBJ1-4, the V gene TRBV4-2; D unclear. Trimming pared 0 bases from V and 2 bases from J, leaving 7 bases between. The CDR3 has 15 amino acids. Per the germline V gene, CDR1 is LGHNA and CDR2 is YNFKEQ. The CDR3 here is CASSQDVSTNEKLFF. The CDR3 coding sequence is TGTGCCAGCAGCCAAGATGTGTCGACTAATGAAAAACTGTTTTTT.

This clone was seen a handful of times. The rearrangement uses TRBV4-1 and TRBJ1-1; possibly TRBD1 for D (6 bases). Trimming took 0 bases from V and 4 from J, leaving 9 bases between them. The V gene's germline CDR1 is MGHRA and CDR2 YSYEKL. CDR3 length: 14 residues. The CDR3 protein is CASSQEQGGTEAFF. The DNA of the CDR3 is TGCGCCAGCAGCCAAGAACAGGGAGGCACTGAAGCTTTCTTT.

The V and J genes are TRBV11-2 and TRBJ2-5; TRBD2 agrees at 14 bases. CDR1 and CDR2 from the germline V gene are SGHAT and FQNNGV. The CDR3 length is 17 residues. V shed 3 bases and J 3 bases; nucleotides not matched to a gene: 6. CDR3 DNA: TGTGCCAGCAGCTTCCGGACTAGCGGGGGGATGAAAGAGACCCAGTACTTC. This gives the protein CASSFRTSGGMKETQYF.

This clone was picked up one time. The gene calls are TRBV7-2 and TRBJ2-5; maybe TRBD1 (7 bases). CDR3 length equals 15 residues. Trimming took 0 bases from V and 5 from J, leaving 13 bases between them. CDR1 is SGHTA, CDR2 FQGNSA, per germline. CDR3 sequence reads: CASSLAMAGGETQYF. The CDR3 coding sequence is TGTGCCAGCAGCTTAGCGATGGCAGGGGGGGAGACCCAGTACTTC.

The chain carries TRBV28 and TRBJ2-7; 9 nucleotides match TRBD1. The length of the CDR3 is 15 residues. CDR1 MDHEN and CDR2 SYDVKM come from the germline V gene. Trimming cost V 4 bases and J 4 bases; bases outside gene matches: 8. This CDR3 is CASSYRTGAGYEQYF. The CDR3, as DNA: TGTGCCAGCAGTTACAGGACAGGGGCAGGGTACGAGCAGTACTTC. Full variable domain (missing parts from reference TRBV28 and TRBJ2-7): DVKVTQSSRYLVKRTGEKVFLECVQDMDHENMFWYRQDPGLGLRLIYFSYDVKMKEKGDIPEGYSVSREKKERFSLILESASTNQTSMYLCASSYRTGAGYEQYFGPGTRLTVT.

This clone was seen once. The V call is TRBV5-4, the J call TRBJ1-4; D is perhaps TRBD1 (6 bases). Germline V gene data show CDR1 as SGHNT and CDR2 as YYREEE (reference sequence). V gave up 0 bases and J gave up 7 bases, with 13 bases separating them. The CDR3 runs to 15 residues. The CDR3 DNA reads TGTGCCAGCAGCTTGGCCCCAGGGGTGCGTGAAAAACTGTTTTTT. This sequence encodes CASSLAPGVREKLFF.